The clone carrying this TCR beta chain appeared a few times. What it binds is unknown. This specimen belongs to a study of PD-1 blockade in classical Hodgkin lymphoma. Whole-study findings and limits: Newly diagnosed patients reportedly had lower baseline TCR diversity than healthy donors. Before treatment, complete responders showed about the same diversity as newly diagnosed patients. Diversity in CD4+ TCRs, unlike that measured in CD8+ TCRs, had risen significantly by C4D1.

Produced via immunoSEQ multiplex PCR; TCRdb's table is partial and in-frame only. The top ten hold just under 9.5% of the sample, which has about 93,000 clones, around 80% seen once. Indicated time point: cycle 4 day 1 (C4D1), after five to seven weeks of nivolumab. Patients all relapsed after autologous stem cell transplantation, and there was variation in brentuximab vedotin exposure. This clonotype was obtained from a human donor with classical Hodgkin lymphoma. Material: peripheral blood mononuclear cells (PBMCs), obtained before the fourth cycle of nivolumab.

The CDR3 spells CASRTDPIHYNEQFF. The CDR3 DNA sequence: TGTGCCAGCAGGACGGACCCTATACACTACAATGAGCAGTTCTTC. This chain uses TRBV21-1 with TRBJ2-1. TRBV21-1 is recorded as a pseudogene. CDR3 length: 15 residues.